This TCR beta chain was observed in a study of Graves' ophthalmopathy and Graves' hyperthyroidism. This clonotype has ten or more counts. Trimming shortened V by 0 bases and J by 2 bases, and 11 bases separated the two germline ends. CDR1 is LNHNV and CDR2 is YYDKDF in the germline V gene (reference sequence). The CDR3 is made up of 15 amino acids. Transcripts of RNA were the source for amplifying TCR beta CDR3 regions. HTBI primers served in a first-round RT-PCR, which a second-round multiplex PCR followed. One entry per CDR3 protein, called by TCRdb with MiXCR from the multiplex PCR reads. The sample holds around 1.1 million distinct CDR3 sequences, roughly two fifths seen once.

V usage is TRBV15 and J usage is TRBJ2-7; D might be TRBD1 (7 bases). The sample consisted of peripheral blood or thyroid tissue (not recorded which). This TCR was sampled from an adult man with Graves' hyperthyroidism. Here the CDR3 reads CATSRDDREAYEQYF. The CDR3 nucleotides read TGTGCCACCAGCAGAGACGACAGGGAGGCCTACGAGCAGTACTTC.